This T cell receptor (beta chain) was documented in a study of shared clonotypes between healthy human individuals. About the study: Plates per donor: three CD4 naive, three CD4 memory, two CD8 naive, one CD8 memory.

Profiled with immunoSEQ multiplex PCR; TCRdb holds only in-frame clones, not every one. This sample yields about 1 million clones, of which 60% to 80% are seen a single time; around 1.4% belongs to the top ten. A remark on this clone: Its antigen is still unknown.

Findings of the study overall: The study generally estimated greater richness for naive than memory subsets. Enrolling few donors narrowed the genetic and exposure-history diversity that was represented. All-four-donor shared clonotypes had higher generation probabilities than non-shared clonotypes did.

The V end lost 5 bases, the J end lost 4 bases, and 8 bases lay between the germline ends. The germline CDR1 and CDR2 sequences are GTSNPN and SVGIG (reference sequence). CDR3 length: 11 residues. This TCR was recovered from a man aged 18 to 35 in good health. The sequenced sample was memory CD4+ T cells sorted from blood. The sample's subset: CD45RA-negative fraction. The chain couples TRBV30 to TRBJ1-2, with D tentatively TRBD1 (5 bases). As DNA, the CDR3 is TGTGCCTGGGGGACCTTCTATGGCTACACCTTC. Translating it yields CAWGTFYGYTF. Drawing the rest from reference TRBV30 and TRBJ1-2, the complete variable domain is SQTIHQWPATLVQPVGSPLSLECTVEGTSNPNLYWYRQAAGRGLQLLFYSVGIGQISSEVPQNLSASRPQDRQFILSSKKLLLSDSGFYLCAWGTFYGYTFGSGTRLTVV.